The next 2 T cell receptor beta chains were all read from a single sample in a study of blood T cells in healthy people across ages. Then a second PCR, running about 6 to 12 cycles, was carried out with a sample-barcoded 5' primer and a J-beta primer mix. MiXCR was run by TCRdb on the 5' RACE reads, yielding one entry per CDR3 protein. Of approximately 900,000 distinct CDR3 sequences listed, about 28% are singletons. These data are also associated with another study on T cells of mothers and their children.

The sequencing sample was made of blood. All receptors derive from a woman between 35 and 50 years old in good health.

This clonotype has a handful of counts. The junction does not match germline at one end; this may be a read error. V usage is TRBV10-3 and J usage is TRBJ2-5, with D maybe TRBD1 (6 bases). CDR3 length: 19 amino acids. The germline CDR1 and CDR2 sequences are ENHRY and SYGVKD. The DNA of the CDR3 is TGTGCCATCAGTAAGTCCGGTAGTGGGTACAGGGAAGATGGAGAGACCCAGTACTTC. Translated, it gives CAISKSGSGYREDGETQYF.

This clonotype was counted between two and nine times. The chain has TRBV28 and TRBJ2-4; the match to TRBD1 covers 8 bases. V gave up 3 bases and J gave up 8 bases; unmatched junction bases: 9. Germline CDR1 and CDR2: MDHEN and SYDVKM. CDR3 length: 15 amino acids. CDR3 sequence: CASSLSGTGVDIQYF. CDR3 bases: TGTGCCAGCAGTTTGTCGGGGACAGGAGTGGACATTCAGTACTTC.